The sequence of this T cell receptor beta chain was determined in a study of identical twins. Study-wide findings and caveats: Monozygotic twin pairs showed more out-of-frame TCR alpha sharing than models estimated. Abundant cord blood beta clonotypes carried fewer insertions; memory repertoires showed none.

This clonotype was seen more than once but under ten times. Its antigen is not known. A universal primer site was incorporated via template switching, and the cDNA contained unique molecular identifiers. Using its own MiXCR run on the 5' RACE reads, TCRdb lists one record per CDR3 protein. The sample carries around 1.7 million distinct CDR3 sequences, roughly 35% recorded once. CDR1 is SEHNR, CDR2 FQNEAQ, per germline (reference sequence). The V gene lost 2 bases and the J gene lost 2 bases, with 10 bases spanning the gap. The CDR3 is made up of 14 amino acids. All donors were healthy, and all were Caucasian.

The rearrangement joins TRBV7-9 to TRBJ2-7, with D unresolved. The sequence derives from a newborn girl in good health. The sample taken for sequencing was cord blood. CDR3 amino acids: CASSLKSLPYEQYF. As DNA, the CDR3 is TGTGCCAGCAGCTTAAAGTCCCTGCCCTACGAGCAGTACTTC. The full variable domain, rest sourced from reference TRBV7-9 and TRBJ2-7, is DTGVSQNPRHKITKRGQNVTFRCDPISEHNRLYWYRQTLGQGPEFLTYFQNEAQLEKSRLLSDRFSAERPKGSFSTLEIQRTEQGDSAMYLCASSLKSLPYEQYFGPGTRLTVT.